The 18 T cell receptor beta chains below were found in one sample sequenced in a study of cytomegalovirus exposure and HLA in healthy donors. PCR amplification relied on 60 Vbeta primers (plus 13 Jbeta primers). Method: immunoSEQ multiplex PCR; TCRdb's copy keeps in-frame clones and lacks some. Of 100,000 to 150,000 clones detected, roughly a tenth appear once; the ten largest clones hold roughly 4.6%. Source material: PBMCs. These receptors were taken from a woman under 30 in good health and CMV-seropositive.

This sequence joins TRBV5-6 and TRBJ2-7; 9 bases map to TRBD1. CDR3 length: 13 residues. Germline loops: CDR1 SGHDT, CDR2 YYEEEE. J was trimmed by 5 bases and V by 0 bases; bases with no gene match: 0. The CDR3 nucleotides read TGTGCCAGCAGCTTGGGGGACAGGGACGAGCAGTACTTC. Amino acid sequence: CASSLGDRDEQYF.

The chain joins TRBV7-9 to TRBJ2-1; D unclear. Trimming cost V 7 bases and J 5 bases, with 9 bases left between them. The CDR3 is 12 amino acids. The germline V gene has CDR1 SEHNR and CDR2 FQNEAQ (reference sequence). The CDR3 bases are TGTGCCAGCACGGAGTGGGACAATGAGCAGTTCTTC. This encodes CASTEWDNEQFF. Based on the CDR3 plus reference TRBV7-9 and TRBJ2-1, the full variable domain is DTGVSQNPRHKITKRGQNVTFRCDPISEHNRLYWYRQTLGQGPEFLTYFQNEAQLEKSRLLSDRFSAERPKGSFSTLEIQRTEQGDSAMYLCASTEWDNEQFFGPGTRLTVL.

This clone turned up a few times. The DNA for the CDR3 is TGCGCCAGCAGTGTATTACGCGGGCCCGGCCCCGGGGAGCTGTTTTTT. As protein: CASSVLRGPGPGELFF. The chain is built from TRBV10-2 and TRBJ2-2; a weak D match, TRBD2 (5 bases). The germline V gene encodes CDR1 WSHSY and CDR2 SAAADI. Trimming removed 4 bases from V and 6 bases from J, with 18 bases in between. The CDR3 sequence is 16 residues long.

This chain links TRBV28 with TRBJ1-2, with D possibly being TRBD1 (5 bases). Germline CDR1 reads MDHEN; CDR2 reads SYDVKM. The CDR3 is 12 amino acids. V was clipped by 6 bases and J by 4 bases, with 9 bases between them. This CDR3 reads CASSQGAYGYTF. CDR3 nucleotide sequence: TGTGCCAGCAGCCAGGGCGCCTATGGCTACACCTTC.

The sample holds a few counts of this clone. This chain connects TRBV6-1 to TRBJ1-2, with D perhaps matching TRBD1 (5 bases). V lost 6 bases, J lost 3 bases, and 14 bases lay in between. The CDR3 loop spans 14 amino acids. Germline V gene lookup returns CDR1 MNHNS and CDR2 SASEGT. For the CDR3, the DNA is TGTGCCAGCAGCCGTCAGGAGGGGTACTATGGCTACACCTTC. It specifies CASSRQEGYYGYTF.

The chain couples TRBV15 to TRBJ1-3; D perhaps matches TRBD1 (6 bases). CDR3 length: 14 amino acids. Germline-derived CDR1 and CDR2 are LNHNV and YYDKDF (reference sequence). V was cut by 3 bases and J by 9 bases, with 15 bases left in between. CDR3 amino acids: CATSRTGLPGTIYF. The DNA of the CDR3 is TGTGCCACCAGCAGGACAGGTTTGCCGGGCACCATATATTTT.

This clone was seen only a few times. J is TRBJ2-2 and V is TRBV28; TRBD2 matches 9 bases. The CDR3 has 16 residues. The V and J ends lost 5 bases and 0 bases, in that order; junction bases with no gene match: 4. CDR1 and CDR2 from the germline V gene are MDHEN and SYDVKM. CDR3 in DNA: TGTGCCAGCAGTATTGTAGCGGGAGCGAACACCGGGGAGCTGTTTTTT. Amino acid sequence: CASSIVAGANTGELFF.

This clone was seen a handful of times. V and J are TRBV28 and TRBJ2-7; 8 bases agree with TRBD2. The ends lost 2 bases at V and 3 bases at J; junction bases unmatched: 6. The CDR3 contains 15 residues. The germline gives CDR1 MDHEN, CDR2 SYDVKM. The CDR3: CASSLAGTRDYEQYF. The CDR3 DNA follows: TGTGCCAGCAGTTTAGCCGGGACTAGAGACTACGAGCAGTACTTC.

This clone was recorded a few times. The chain employs TRBV18 and TRBJ1-1; tentative D call: TRBD1 (6 bases). The CDR3 totals 16 residues. Trimming removed 1 base at V and 5 bases at J, with 17 bases between. Germline V gene sequence: CDR1 KGHSH, CDR2 LQKENI. CDR3 DNA: TGTGCCAGCTCACCACGCTCGGACAGCTGGCGGACTGAAGCTTTCTTT. Protein product: CASSPRSDSWRTEAFF. The complete variable domain, with remaining parts taken from reference TRBV18 and TRBJ1-1, reads NAGVMQNPRHLVRRRGQEARLRCSPMKGHSHVYWYRQLPEEGLKFMVYLQKENIIDESGMPKERFSAEFPKEGPSILRIQQVVRGDSAAYFCASSPRSDSWRTEAFFGQGTRLTVV.

This rearrangement joins TRBV30 to TRBJ1-5; D gene ambiguous. The germline gives CDR1 GTSNPN, CDR2 SVGIG (reference sequence). The CDR3 covers 12 residues. With 4 bases removed from V and 2 bases from J, the gap between germline ends came to 6 bases. The CDR3 nucleotides read TGTGCCTGGAAGCAGGGCAATCAGCCCCAGCATTTT. This gives the protein CAWKQGNQPQHF. Drawing the rest from reference TRBV30 and TRBJ1-5, the complete variable domain is SQTIHQWPATLVQPVGSPLSLECTVEGTSNPNLYWYRQAAGRGLQLLFYSVGIGQISSEVPQNLSASRPQDRQFILSSKKLLLSDSGFYLCAWKQGNQPQHFGDGTRLSIL.

The chain carries TRBV27 and TRBJ2-5; D may be TRBD1 (5 bases). The germline gives CDR1 MNHEY, CDR2 SMNVEV (reference sequence). With 4 bases removed from V and 4 bases from J, the gap between germline ends came to 16 bases. The CDR3 totals 15 residues. CDR3 nucleotide sequence: TGTGCCAGCAGTTCTGACAGCACTGATATAGAGACCCAGTACTTC. It translates to CASSSDSTDIETQYF.

This clone was seen only a few times. The rearrangement uses TRBV28 and TRBJ1-5; a possible D gene is TRBD1 (6 bases). V was clipped by 1 base and J by 15 bases, with 10 bases between them. Germline V CDR1 and CDR2: MDHEN, SYDVKM. The CDR3 is 11 residues long. CDR3 in DNA: TGTGCCAGCAGTTTATCGCAGGGGTGGCATTTT. Its protein is CASSLSQGWHF.

This clone is labeled as medium-sized. The rearrangement links TRBV6-1 to TRBJ1-2; the D is unclear. CDR3 size: 14 residues. The germline gives CDR1 MNHNS, CDR2 SASEGT. Trimming shortened V by 3 bases and J by 8 bases, and 16 bases separated the two germline ends. CDR3 DNA sequence: TGTGCCAGCAGTGATAATGGGGAGGTGGGCGGCTACACCTTC. Translated, it gives CASSDNGEVGGYTF.

A few counts support this clone. The chain recombines TRBV6-1 with TRBJ2-7; D is unresolved. Trimming pared 3 bases from V and 8 bases from J, leaving 11 bases between. In germline, CDR1 is MNHNS, CDR2 SASEGT. The CDR3 is 12 residues long. Here the CDR3 DNA reads TGTGCCAGCAGTGAGAAGTCTAGGCAGCAGTACTTC. Its translation is CASSEKSRQQYF.

This clone was observed a few times. The chain joins TRBV18 to TRBJ2-7; no reliable D call. Germline CDR1 and CDR2: KGHSH and LQKENI. V lost 2 bases and J lost 0, with 5 bases in between. This CDR3 is built from 13 residues. CDR3 sequence reads: CASSPGHSYEQYF. The CDR3, as DNA: TGTGCCAGCTCACCAGGGCACTCCTACGAGCAGTACTTC.

The chain combines TRBV18 with TRBJ2-2, with 7 bases that match TRBD2. Germline V gene sequence: CDR1 KGHSH, CDR2 LQKENI. V shed 5 bases, J shed 0 bases, and the junction held 0 bases outside the gene matches. The CDR3 is made up of 14 amino acids. The CDR3 DNA reads TGTGCCAGCTCAGCGGGAGCGAACACCGGGGAGCTGTTTTTT. Its translation is CASSAGANTGELFF.

The chain joins TRBV5-8 to TRBJ1-5, with unresolved D. Germline-derived CDR1 and CDR2 are SGHTS and YDEGEE. Between the trimmed V and J ends, which lost 0 bases and 1 base, there was a span of 8 bases. The CDR3 has 15 residues. The CDR3 protein is CASSLGAWSNQPQHF. CDR3 bases: TGTGCCAGCAGCTTGGGGGCGTGGAGCAATCAGCCCCAGCATTTT.

The chain joins TRBV4-1 to TRBJ2-1; TRBD2 matches at 8 bases. This CDR3 is built from 15 residues. V shed 2 bases, J shed 3 bases, and the junction held 3 bases outside the gene matches. Germline CDR1 and CDR2: MGHRA and YSYEKL. The CDR3 DNA follows: TGCGCCAGCAGCCAACAAGCGGGAGACTACAATGAGCAGTTCTTC. Translation gives CASSQQAGDYNEQFF.